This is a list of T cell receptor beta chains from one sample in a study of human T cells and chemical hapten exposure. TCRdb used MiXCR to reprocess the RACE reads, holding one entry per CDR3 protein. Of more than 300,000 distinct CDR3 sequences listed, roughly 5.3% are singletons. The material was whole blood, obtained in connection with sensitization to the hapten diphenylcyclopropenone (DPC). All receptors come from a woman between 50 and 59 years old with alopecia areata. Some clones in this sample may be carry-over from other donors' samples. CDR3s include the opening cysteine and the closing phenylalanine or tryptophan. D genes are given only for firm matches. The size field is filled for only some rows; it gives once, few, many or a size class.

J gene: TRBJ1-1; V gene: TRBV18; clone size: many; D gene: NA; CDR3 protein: CASSPVTGGTEAFF; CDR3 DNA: TGTGCCAGCTCACCAGTGACGGGAGGGACTGAAGCTTTCTTT
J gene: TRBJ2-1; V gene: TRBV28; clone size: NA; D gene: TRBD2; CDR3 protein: CASSLLAGGFDEQFF; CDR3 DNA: TGTGCCAGCAGTTTATTAGCGGGAGGGTTCGATGAGCAGTTCTTC
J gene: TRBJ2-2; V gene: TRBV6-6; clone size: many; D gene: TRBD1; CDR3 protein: CASTRPGQGTPGELFF; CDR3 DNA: TGTGCCAGCACCCGGCCGGGACAGGGTACGCCCGGGGAGCTGTTTTTT
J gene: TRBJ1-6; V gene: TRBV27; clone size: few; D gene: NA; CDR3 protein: CASSPRPTVDNSPLHF; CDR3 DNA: TGTGCCAGCTCCCCCCGCCCGACGGTCGATAATTCACCCCTCCACTTT
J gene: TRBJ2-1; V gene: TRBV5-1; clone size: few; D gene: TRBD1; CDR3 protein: CASRPGGAVGNEQFF; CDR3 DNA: TGCGCCAGCAGGCCAGGGGGCGCGGTGGGTAATGAGCAGTTCTTC
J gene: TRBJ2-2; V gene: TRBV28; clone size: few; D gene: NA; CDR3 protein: CASSSGSANTGELFF; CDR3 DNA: TGTGCCAGCAGTTCGGGTAGCGCGAACACCGGGGAGCTGTTTTTT
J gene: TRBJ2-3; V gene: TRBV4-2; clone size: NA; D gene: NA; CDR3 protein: CASSQERFATDTQYF; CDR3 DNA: TGTGCCAGCAGCCAAGAACGCTTTGCCACAGATACGCAGTATTTT
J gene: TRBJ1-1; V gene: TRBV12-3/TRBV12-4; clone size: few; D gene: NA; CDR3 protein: CASSIPESEAFF; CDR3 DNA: TGTGCCAGCAGTATCCCCGAGAGTGAAGCTTTCTTT
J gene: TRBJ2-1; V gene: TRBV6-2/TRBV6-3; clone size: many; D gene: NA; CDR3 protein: CASSRRDGHEQFF; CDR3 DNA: TGTGCCAGCAGTAGGAGGGATGGGCATGAGCAGTTCTTC
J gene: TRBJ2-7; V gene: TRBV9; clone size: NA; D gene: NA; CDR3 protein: CASSEALTPYEQYF; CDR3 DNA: TGTGCCAGCAGCGAAGCCCTCACCCCCTACGAGCAGTACTTC
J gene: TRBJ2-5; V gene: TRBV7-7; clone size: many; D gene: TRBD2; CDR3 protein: CASSLVLAGQETQYF; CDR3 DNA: TGTGCCAGCAGCTTAGTGCTAGCGGGGCAAGAGACCCAGTACTTC
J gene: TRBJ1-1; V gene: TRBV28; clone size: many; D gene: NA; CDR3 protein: CASSRRATGNTEAFF; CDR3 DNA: TGTGCCAGCAGTCGAAGGGCGACGGGGAACACTGAAGCTTTCTTT
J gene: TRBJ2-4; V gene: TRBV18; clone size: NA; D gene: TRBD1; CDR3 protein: CASSPRQGMRDIQYF; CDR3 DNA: TGTGCCAGCTCACCTAGACAGGGAATGCGGGACATTCAGTACTTC
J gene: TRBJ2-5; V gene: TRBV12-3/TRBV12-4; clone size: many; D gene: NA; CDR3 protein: CASSLVSNSQETQYF; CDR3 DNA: TGTGCCAGCAGTTTAGTTTCGAACTCCCAAGAGACCCAGTACTTC
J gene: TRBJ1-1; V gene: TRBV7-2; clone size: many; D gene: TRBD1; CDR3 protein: CASSLDRGAEAFF; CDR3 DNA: TGTGCCAGCAGCTTAGACAGGGGCGCTGAAGCTTTCTTT
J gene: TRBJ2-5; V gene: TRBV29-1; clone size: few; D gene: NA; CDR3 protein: CSVENQGETQYF; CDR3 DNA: TGCAGCGTTGAGAATCAGGGAGAGACCCAGTACTTC
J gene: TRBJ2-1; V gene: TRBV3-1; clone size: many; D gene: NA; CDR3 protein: CASSLGGGFTDEQFF; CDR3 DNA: TGTGCCAGCAGCCTTGGAGGGGGCTTTACGGATGAGCAGTTCTTC
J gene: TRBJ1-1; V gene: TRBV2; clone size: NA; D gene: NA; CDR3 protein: CASSGDQMNTEAFF; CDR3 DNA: TGTGCCAGCAGTGGAGACCAGATGAACACTGAAGCTTTCTTT
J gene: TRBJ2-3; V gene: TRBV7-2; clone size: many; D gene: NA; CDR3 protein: CASRPVLTTDTQYF; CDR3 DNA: TGTGCCAGCAGACCGGTGCTGACCACAGATACGCAGTATTTT
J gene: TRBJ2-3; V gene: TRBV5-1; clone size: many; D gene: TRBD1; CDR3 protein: CASTKTGPDTQYF; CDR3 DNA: TGCGCCAGCACCAAGACAGGGCCAGATACGCAGTATTTT
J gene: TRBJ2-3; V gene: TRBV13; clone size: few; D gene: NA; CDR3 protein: CASSTRRMTRDTQYF; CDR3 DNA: TGTGCCAGCAGCACCCGACGAATGACTAGGGATACGCAGTATTTT
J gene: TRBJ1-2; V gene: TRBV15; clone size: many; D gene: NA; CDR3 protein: CATSRDRMGDTYGYTF; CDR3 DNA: TGTGCCACCAGCAGAGATAGGATGGGGGATACCTATGGCTACACCTTC
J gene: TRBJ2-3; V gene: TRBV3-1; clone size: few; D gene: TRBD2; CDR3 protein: CASSQDKAGLVTDTQYF; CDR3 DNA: TGTGCCAGCAGCCAAGATAAGGCTGGACTAGTCACAGATACGCAGTATTTT
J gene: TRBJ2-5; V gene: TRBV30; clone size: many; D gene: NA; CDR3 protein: CAWLGMGTQYF; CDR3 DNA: TGTGCCTGGTTAGGAATGGGGACCCAGTACTTC